The 32 T cell receptor beta chains below were found in one sample sequenced in a study of radiotherapy plus CTLA-4 blockade in lung cancer. Profiled with immunoSEQ multiplex PCR; TCRdb holds only in-frame clones, not every one. This sample has over 45,000 clones, with less than 80% found just once. The sequences come from peripheral blood, collected from a patient treated with radiotherapy plus ipilimumab. All receptors come from a human donor with non-small cell lung cancer who had a complete response to radiotherapy plus ipilimumab.

Only one count was recorded for this clone. The genes are TRBV11-2 and TRBJ1-2, with TRBD1 matching over 10 bases. J gave up 3 bases and V 5 bases, and 9 bases lay outside the gene matches. This CDR3 spans 16 amino acids. Germline lookup yields CDR1 SGHAT and CDR2 FQNNGV. The DNA for the CDR3 is TGTGCCAGCAGCCGGGGGACAGGGGTTTACGACTATGGCTACACCTTC. Translation: CASSRGTGVYDYGYTF.

This chain's CDR3 is CASSSAGTVKSYEQYF. CDR3 DNA: TGTGCCAGCAGCTCCGCAGGGACAGTGAAGTCCTACGAGCAGTACTTC. This chain connects TRBV7-8 to TRBJ2-7, with 7 positions matching TRBD1. Germline CDR1 is SGHVS and CDR2 is FQNEAQ. V lost 4 bases, J lost 1 base, and 10 bases stayed unmatched. The CDR3 has 16 amino acids.

There are a few counts of this clone. This chain joins TRBV10-3 and TRBJ1-2; a possible D gene is TRBD1 (5 bases). The CDR3 consists of 12 residues. The germline V gene has CDR1 ENHRY and CDR2 SYGVKD. V was trimmed by 7 bases and J by 4 bases, leaving 10 bases between them. In nucleotides, the CDR3 is TGTGCCATCAATTGGGGGGGCTATGGCTACACCTTC. This translates into CAINWGGYGYTF.

The J gene is TRBJ2-1, the V gene TRBV5-1; D is perhaps TRBD2 (5 bases). Germline values: CDR1 SGHRS, CDR2 YFSETQ. This CDR3 has 14 residues. Trimming pared 3 bases from V and 3 bases from J, leaving 10 bases between. The CDR3 spells CASSSGLIYNEQFF. Written as DNA, the CDR3 is TGCGCCAGCAGCTCCGGACTGATCTACAATGAGCAGTTCTTC.

The chain employs TRBV7-2 and TRBJ1-2, with a weak D call TRBD1 (5 bases). CDR1 and CDR2 from the germline V gene are SGHTA and FQGNSA. V dropped 4 bases and J dropped 8 bases, with 14 bases sitting between them. This CDR3 has 13 amino acids. CDR3 in amino acids: CASSYDSQLGYTF. Here the CDR3 DNA reads TGTGCCAGCAGCTACGACAGCCAGCTGGGCTACACCTTC.

The CDR3 nucleotides read TGCGCCAGCAGCCAAGACATAAGGGGGGGGGCTAGCACCGGGGAGCTGTTTTTT. Its translation is CASSQDIRGGASTGELFF. V usage is TRBV4-3 and J usage is TRBJ2-2, with D possibly matching TRBD2 (7 bases). Germline assignment: CDR1 LGHNA and CDR2 YSLEER. CDR3 length: 18 residues. The V gene lost 0 bases and the J gene lost 4 bases, with 18 bases spanning the gap.

The V call is TRBV5-1, the J call TRBJ2-2; 7 bases match TRBD2. The trim removed 1 base at V and 5 bases at J, leaving 5 bases unmatched. Germline V gives CDR1 SGHRS, CDR2 YFSETQ. The CDR3 covers 15 residues. CDR3 nucleotide sequence: TGCGCCAGCAGCTTGAGAGGGGAGGGGACCGGGGAGCTGTTTTTT. It translates to CASSLRGEGTGELFF.

The DNA for the CDR3 is TGTGCCTCCCGGGGGTCGCTCTCCTACGAGCAGTACGTC. As protein: CASRGSLSYEQYV. The V gene is TRBV10-3, the J gene TRBJ2-7, with a weak D call TRBD2 (6 bases). CDR3 length: 13 amino acids. Per the germline V gene, CDR1 is ENHRY and CDR2 is SYGVKD. The V end was cut by 11 bases, the J end by 0 bases, with 14 bases between.

The chain links TRBV18 to TRBJ2-7, with TRBD2 matching over 10 bases. The length of the CDR3 is 15 residues. The germline V gene encodes CDR1 KGHSH and CDR2 LQKENI. In nucleotides, the CDR3 is TGTGCCAGCTCACCAGGCCCCAGCGGGAGGGCCGGCCTCTGCGTC. The encoded protein is CASSPGPSGRAGLCV.

The chain recombines TRBV19 with TRBJ2-2; a weak D match, TRBD2 (6 bases). V was trimmed by 4 bases and J by 2 bases, leaving 11 bases between them. The CDR3 is made up of 15 amino acids. Germline CDR1 and CDR2: LNHDA and SQIVND (reference sequence). The CDR3 region is CASSNLGTNTGELFF. The CDR3 region has the DNA TGTGCCAGTAGTAATCTGGGGACTAACACCGGGGAGCTGTTTTTT.

The rearrangement joins TRBV7-2 to TRBJ2-6, with a weak D call TRBD2 (6 bases). V was pared by 5 bases and J by 2 bases, with 16 bases between. This CDR3 is built from 17 residues. The V gene's germline CDR1 is SGHTA and CDR2 FQGNSA. The CDR3, as DNA: TGTGCCAGCAGCCCGCGGGGTCGTGGGCCTGGGGCCAACGTCCTGACTTTC. It specifies CASSPRGRGPGANVLTF.

The J gene is TRBJ1-4, the V gene TRBV7-9; 8 positions match TRBD1. J gave up 8 bases and V 5 bases, and 13 bases lay outside the gene matches. From germline, CDR1 is SEHNR and CDR2 FQNEAQ (reference sequence). CDR3 length equals 16 residues. In DNA, the CDR3 is TGTGCCAGCAGCCTTGGACAGGGCAATCGAGGGGAAAAACTGTTTTTT. It yields the protein CASSLGQGNRGEKLFF.

The chain employs TRBV19 and TRBJ2-2; 10 bases are shared with TRBD1. The CDR3 totals 16 residues. V trimming: 6 bases; J trimming: 0 bases; junction bases outside the gene matches: 4. The germline CDR1 and CDR2 sequences are LNHDA and SQIVND (reference sequence). CDR3 sequence (DNA): TGTGCCAGTAGAAGACAGGGGGCTACGAACACCGGGGAGCTGTTTTTT. It yields the protein CASRRQGATNTGELFF.

This clone is categorized as large. This sequence joins TRBV9 and TRBJ1-2; tentative D call: TRBD1 (5 bases). CDR1 and CDR2 from the germline V gene are SGDLS and YYNGEE. V was pared by 3 bases and J by 4 bases, with 7 bases between. The CDR3 spans 12 residues. Here the CDR3 reads CASSDQGYGYTF. The CDR3 DNA is TGTGCCAGCAGCGATCAGGGCTATGGCTACACCTTC. Full variable domain (missing parts from reference TRBV9 and TRBJ1-2): DSGVTQTPKHLITATGQRVTLRCSPRSGDLSVYWYQQSLDQGLQFLIQYYNGEERAKGNILERFSAQQFPDLHSELNLSSLELGDSALYFCASSDQGYGYTFGSGTRLTVV.

This chain uses TRBV5-1 with TRBJ1-2, with a tentative D call TRBD1 (6 bases). CDR1 and CDR2 from the germline V gene are SGHRS and YFSETQ. This CDR3 contains 14 residues. Trimming took 2 bases from V and 0 from J, leaving 8 bases between them. This chain's CDR3 is CASSFGGPNYGYTF. The CDR3 DNA reads as TGCGCCAGCAGCTTCGGGGGGCCTAACTATGGCTACACCTTC.

The V call is TRBV28, the J call TRBJ1-5; 7 bases align to TRBD1. CDR3 length: 14 amino acids. V dropped 5 bases and J dropped 4; count of bases not matched to a gene: 5. Looked up from germline, CDR1 is MDHEN and CDR2 is SYDVKM. CDR3 in DNA: TGTGCCAGCAGTGTACCAGGGGGTAATCAGCCCCAGCATTTT. It specifies CASSVPGGNQPQHF.

The rearrangement uses TRBV2 and TRBJ2-1; D uncertain. The CDR3 runs 15 residues. CDR1 SNHLY and CDR2 FYNNEI come from the germline V gene. V lost 3 bases, J lost 6 bases, and 15 bases lay in between. The CDR3 sequence: CASSDRSTGSNEQFF. In DNA form, the CDR3 reads TGTGCCAGCAGTGATAGGAGCACCGGGTCCAATGAGCAGTTCTTC. Complete variable domain (other parts from reference TRBV2 and TRBJ2-1): EPEVTQTPSHQVTQMGQEVILRCVPISNHLYFYWYRQILGQKVEFLVSFYNNEISEKSEIFDDQFSVERPDGSNFTLKIRSTKLEDSAMYFCASSDRSTGSNEQFFGPGTRLTVL.

The chain has TRBV6-5 and TRBJ1-1; TRBD1 might be the D (5 bases). This CDR3 region has 15 residues. V was shortened by 2 bases and J by 0 bases, with 10 bases between the two germline ends. CDR1 and CDR2 from the germline V gene are MNHEY and SVGAGI. CDR3 loop: CASSYPTDLNTEAFF. CDR3 coding DNA: TGTGCCAGCAGTTACCCGACAGACCTGAACACTGAAGCTTTCTTT.

In its sample, this clone was seen once. The rearrangement links TRBV19 to TRBJ1-5, with unresolved D. The CDR3 spans 15 residues. Germline-derived CDR1 and CDR2 are LNHDA and SQIVND (reference sequence). V was cut by 4 bases and J by 2 bases, with 12 bases left in between. The CDR3 protein is CASSRKEVGNQPQHF. As DNA, the CDR3 is TGTGCCAGTAGTAGAAAGGAGGTAGGCAATCAGCCCCAGCATTTT.

There are a few counts of this clone. J is TRBJ2-1 and V is TRBV4-3, with D possibly TRBD2 on 6 matching bases. The germline V gene encodes CDR1 LGHNA and CDR2 YSLEER. Trimming pared 5 bases from V and 0 bases from J, leaving 11 bases between. The CDR3 contains 15 residues. The CDR3 DNA reads TGCGCCAGCAGCGCTGGGGGGAGCTCCTACAATGAGCAGTTCTTC. Its translation is CASSAGGSSYNEQFF.

This sequence joins TRBV11-2 and TRBJ2-3, with TRBD1 matching 9 bases. Germline CDR1 is SGHAT and CDR2 is FQNNGV. V lost 2 bases to trimming and J lost 4 bases; unmatched junction nucleotides: 4. This CDR3 has 15 amino acids. The CDR3 is CASSLTGGIPDTQYF. The CDR3 DNA reads TGTGCCAGCAGCTTAACAGGGGGCATCCCAGATACGCAGTATTTT.

This clone counts as medium-sized. The chain has TRBV5-1 and TRBJ2-4; tentatively, D is TRBD2 (6 bases). V lost 2 bases, J lost 4 bases, and 10 bases lay in between. Per germline, CDR1 SGHRS and CDR2 YFSETQ. This CDR3 has 14 residues. This CDR3 reads CASSLGLSKNIQYF. DNA for the CDR3: TGCGCCAGCAGCTTAGGACTATCAAAAAACATTCAGTACTTC.

The V call is TRBV9, the J call TRBJ2-3; 10 bases are a match to TRBD2. Germline V gene data show CDR1 as SGDLS and CDR2 as YYNGEE. The CDR3 length is 16 residues. V dropped 3 bases and J dropped 1; count of bases not matched to a gene: 5. CDR3 sequence (DNA): TGTGCCAGCAGCGATCTCGGGACTAGCGGCACAGATACGCAGTATTTT. Protein product: CASSDLGTSGTDTQYF.

This clone has just one count. The V and J genes are TRBV30 and TRBJ1-3; no reliable D call. This CDR3 is built from 15 residues. Germline V CDR1 and CDR2: GTSNPN, SVGIG (reference sequence). Trimming pared 0 bases from V and 6 bases from J, leaving 15 bases between. DNA for the CDR3: TGTGCCTGGAGTGTAAACAGCCCTTCAGCAAACACCATATATTTT. Its protein is CAWSVNSPSANTIYF.

The chain couples TRBV6-1 to TRBJ1-2, with a tentative D call TRBD1 (5 bases). Trimming pared 1 base from V and 2 bases from J, leaving 11 bases between. The germline CDR1 and CDR2 sequences are MNHNS and SASEGT. The CDR3 contains 15 residues. Here the CDR3 DNA reads TGTGCCAGCAGTGAAGGCCCAGGGAACAACTATGGCTACACCTTC. It codes for CASSEGPGNNYGYTF.

CDR3 region: CASSYDIYYEQYF. The CDR3, as DNA: TGTGCCAGCAGTTACGACATCTATTACGAGCAGTACTTC. V and J are TRBV6-5 and TRBJ2-7; D not certain. CDR1 is MNHEY and CDR2 is SVGAGI in the germline V gene. The CDR3 extends over 13 amino acids. Trimming shortened V by 2 bases and J by 4 bases, and 9 bases separated the two germline ends.

The rearrangement uses TRBV27 and TRBJ1-2, with D possibly being TRBD1 (6 bases). V was clipped by 3 bases and J by 8 bases, with 10 bases between them. This CDR3 comprises 12 residues. Germline CDR1 is MNHEY and CDR2 is SMNVEV (reference sequence). The CDR3 DNA sequence: TGTGCCAGCAGTTTCAGGGGAGTAGGCTACACCTTC. Translated, it gives CASSFRGVGYTF.

The chain combines TRBV10-3 with TRBJ1-1; 7 bases agree with TRBD1. CDR3 length: 13 residues. The ends lost 8 bases at V and 2 bases at J; junction bases unmatched: 5. Germline V lookup: CDR1 ENHRY, CDR2 SYGVKD. CDR3 loop: CAIGGQENTEAFF. In nucleotides, the CDR3 is TGTGCCATCGGTGGACAGGAAAACACTGAAGCTTTCTTT.

This clone appeared a few times. The V call is TRBV10-3, the J call TRBJ1-5, with D possibly being TRBD1 (5 bases). Between the trimmed V and J ends, which lost 0 bases and 3 bases, there was a span of 9 bases. The CDR3 spans 15 residues. Germline-derived CDR1 and CDR2 are ENHRY and SYGVKD. CDR3 protein: CAISESRDFNQPQHF. CDR3 nucleotides: TGTGCCATCAGTGAGTCGAGGGACTTCAATCAGCCCCAGCATTTT.

The rearrangement links TRBV5-1 to TRBJ1-2; maybe TRBD1 (5 bases). The V gene's germline CDR1 is SGHRS and CDR2 YFSETQ. Trimming pared 5 bases from V and 6 bases from J, leaving 11 bases between. This CDR3 is built from 12 residues. The CDR3 protein is CASRSGDDGYTF. CDR3 nucleotide sequence: TGCGCCAGCAGGTCGGGGGACGATGGCTACACCTTC.

The chain uses TRBV4-1 and TRBJ2-1; D is possibly TRBD1 (6 bases). This CDR3 contains 19 residues. V dropped 0 bases and J dropped 0 bases, with 18 bases sitting between them. Germline V gene data show CDR1 as MGHRA and CDR2 as YSYEKL. The CDR3 sequence is CASSQDWGRRGSSYNEQFF. CDR3 bases: TGCGCCAGCAGCCAAGATTGGGGGCGTAGGGGGAGCTCCTACAATGAGCAGTTCTTC.

J is TRBJ1-2 and V is TRBV5-1, with D maybe TRBD1 (6 bases). The CDR3 contains 16 residues. Per germline, CDR1 SGHRS and CDR2 YFSETQ. V was pared by 6 bases and J by 5 bases, with 23 bases between. The CDR3 DNA reads as TGCGCCAGCATCCCGGCCCCCGGACAGAGCGAATATGGCTACACCTTC. Residues: CASIPAPGQSEYGYTF.